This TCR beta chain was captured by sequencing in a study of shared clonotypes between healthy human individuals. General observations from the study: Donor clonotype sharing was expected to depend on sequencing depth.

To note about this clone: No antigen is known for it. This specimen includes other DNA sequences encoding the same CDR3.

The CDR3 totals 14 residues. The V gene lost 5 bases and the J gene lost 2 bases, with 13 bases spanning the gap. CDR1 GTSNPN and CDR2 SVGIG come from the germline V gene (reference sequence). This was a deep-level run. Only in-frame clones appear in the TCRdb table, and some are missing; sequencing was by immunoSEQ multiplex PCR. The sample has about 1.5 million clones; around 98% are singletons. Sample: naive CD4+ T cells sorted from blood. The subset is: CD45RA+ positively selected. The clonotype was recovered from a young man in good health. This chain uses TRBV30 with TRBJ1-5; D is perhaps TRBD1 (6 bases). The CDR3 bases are TGTGCCTGGGGGCAGGGGACCGGCAATCAGCCCCAGCATTTT. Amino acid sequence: CAWGQGTGNQPQHF. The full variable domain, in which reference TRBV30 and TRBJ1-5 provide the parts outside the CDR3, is SQTIHQWPATLVQPVGSPLSLECTVEGTSNPNLYWYRQAAGRGLQLLFYSVGIGQISSEVPQNLSASRPQDRQFILSSKKLLLSDSGFYLCAWGQGTGNQPQHFGDGTRLSIL.